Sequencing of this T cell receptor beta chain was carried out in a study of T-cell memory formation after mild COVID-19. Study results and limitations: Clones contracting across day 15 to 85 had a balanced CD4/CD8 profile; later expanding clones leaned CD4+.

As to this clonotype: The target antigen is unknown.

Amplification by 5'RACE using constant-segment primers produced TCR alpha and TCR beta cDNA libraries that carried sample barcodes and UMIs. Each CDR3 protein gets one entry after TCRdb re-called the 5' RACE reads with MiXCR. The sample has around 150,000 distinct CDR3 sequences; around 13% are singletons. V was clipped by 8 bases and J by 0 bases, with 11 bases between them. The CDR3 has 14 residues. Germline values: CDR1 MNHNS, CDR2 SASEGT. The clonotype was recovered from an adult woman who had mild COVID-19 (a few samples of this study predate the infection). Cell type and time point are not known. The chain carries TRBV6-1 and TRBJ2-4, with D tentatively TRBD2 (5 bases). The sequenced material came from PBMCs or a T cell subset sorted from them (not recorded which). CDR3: CASGGFLAKNIQYF. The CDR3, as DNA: TGTGCCAGCGGAGGTTTTCTAGCCAAAAACATTCAGTACTTC.